These T cell receptor beta chains were read from a single sample in a study of CD8 T cells in ankylosing spondylitis. MiXCR, run by TCRdb on the 5' RACE reads, gives a single entry per CDR3 protein. The sample lists about 250,000 distinct CDR3 sequences; under 8.5% were seen once. What was sequenced was blood, either unsorted or a sorted T cell fraction (not recorded which). These receptors originate from a female donor with ankylosing spondylitis or in good health (not recorded which). CDR3s include the opening cysteine and the closing phenylalanine or tryptophan. D genes are given only for firm matches. Some rows mark clone size as missing; the rest say once, few, many or name a class of expanded clone.

CDR3aa: CASRPGPKETQYF
CDR3nt: TGCGCCAGCAGACCGGGACCTAAAGAGACCCAGTACTTC
len: 13
abundance: few
v_gene: TRBV5-1
d_gene: NA
j_gene: TRBJ2-5

CDR3aa: CASRNRGRTFF
CDR3nt: TGTGCCAGCAGAAACAGGGGACGGACTTTCTTT
len: 11
abundance: NA
v_gene: TRBV12-3/TRBV12-4
d_gene: TRBD1
j_gene: TRBJ1-1

CDR3aa: CASSLDSGSGDTQYF
CDR3nt: TGTGCCAGCAGCTTAGATTCAGGATCGGGGGATACGCAGTATTTT
len: 15
abundance: few
v_gene: TRBV11-3
d_gene: NA
j_gene: TRBJ2-3

CDR3aa: CASRGDRQETQYF
CDR3nt: TGCGCCAGCAGAGGGGACAGGCAAGAGACCCAGTACTTC
len: 13
abundance: NA
v_gene: TRBV4-1
d_gene: TRBD1
j_gene: TRBJ2-5

CDR3aa: CASTQTANTGELFF
CDR3nt: TGTGCCAGCACCCAGACCGCGAATACCGGGGAGCTGTTTTTT
len: 14
abundance: many
v_gene: TRBV5-5
d_gene: NA
j_gene: TRBJ2-2

CDR3aa: CSGQRRTGYNEQFF
CDR3nt: TGCAGTGGTCAAAGGAGGACAGGGTACAATGAGCAGTTCTTC
len: 14
abundance: many
v_gene: TRBV20-1
d_gene: TRBD1
j_gene: TRBJ2-1

CDR3aa: CSVLRRARGTYEQYF
CDR3nt: TGCAGCGTTCTCCGGAGGGCCCGAGGGACCTACGAGCAGTACTTC
len: 15
abundance: many
v_gene: TRBV29-1
d_gene: NA
j_gene: TRBJ2-7

CDR3aa: CASGSQREGRITGELFF
CDR3nt: TGTGCTAGTGGTTCACAGCGGGAGGGCCGTATCACCGGGGAGCTGTTTTTT
len: 17
abundance: many
v_gene: TRBV12-5
d_gene: TRBD2
j_gene: TRBJ2-2

CDR3aa: CSVALRDEQFF
CDR3nt: TGCAGCGTTGCGCTGAGGGATGAGCAGTTCTTC
len: 11
abundance: many
v_gene: TRBV29-1
d_gene: NA
j_gene: TRBJ2-1

CDR3aa: CASSYSGAGVEQYF
CDR3nt: TGTGCCAGCAGTTACTCGGGGGCAGGGGTCGAGCAGTACTTC
len: 14
abundance: NA
v_gene: TRBV6-5
d_gene: NA
j_gene: TRBJ2-7

CDR3aa: CAISRVLAGPETPPYEQYF
CDR3nt: TGTGCCATCAGTAGGGTACTAGCGGGACCGGAGACCCCTCCCTACGAGCAGTACTTC
len: 19
abundance: many
v_gene: TRBV10-3
d_gene: TRBD2
j_gene: TRBJ2-7

CDR3aa: CATSREGGLIPEQYF
CDR3nt: TGTGCCACCAGCAGAGAGGGGGGGCTGATACCCGAGCAGTACTTC
len: 15
abundance: NA
v_gene: TRBV15
d_gene: NA
j_gene: TRBJ2-7

CDR3aa: CASSPQGAGEKLFF
CDR3nt: TGTGCCAGCAGTCCACAGGGGGCGGGTGAAAAACTGTTTTTT
len: 14
abundance: many
v_gene: TRBV6-1
d_gene: TRBD1
j_gene: TRBJ1-4

CDR3aa: CASSPSGGIYEQYF
CDR3nt: TGCGCCAGCAGCCCAAGCGGGGGAATATACGAGCAGTACTTC
len: 14
abundance: many
v_gene: TRBV5-1
d_gene: TRBD2
j_gene: TRBJ2-7

CDR3aa: CASSQRQQETQYF
CDR3nt: TGTGCCAGCAGCCAGAGACAGCAAGAGACCCAGTACTTC
len: 13
abundance: many
v_gene: TRBV7-2
d_gene: NA
j_gene: TRBJ2-5

CDR3aa: CASSLTMGQYTEAFF
CDR3nt: TGTGCCAGCAGCTTAACGATGGGACAGTACACTGAAGCTTTCTTT
len: 15
abundance: many
v_gene: TRBV7-3
d_gene: TRBD1
j_gene: TRBJ1-1

CDR3aa: CASSLYTGRESDTQYF
CDR3nt: TGTGCCAGCAGCTTATATACGGGCAGGGAATCAGATACGCAGTATTTT
len: 16
abundance: many
v_gene: TRBV7-2
d_gene: NA
j_gene: TRBJ2-3

CDR3aa: CAWVLAGGGNEQFF
CDR3nt: TGTGCCTGGGTACTAGCGGGAGGGGGCAATGAGCAGTTCTTC
len: 14
abundance: many
v_gene: TRBV30
d_gene: TRBD2
j_gene: TRBJ2-1